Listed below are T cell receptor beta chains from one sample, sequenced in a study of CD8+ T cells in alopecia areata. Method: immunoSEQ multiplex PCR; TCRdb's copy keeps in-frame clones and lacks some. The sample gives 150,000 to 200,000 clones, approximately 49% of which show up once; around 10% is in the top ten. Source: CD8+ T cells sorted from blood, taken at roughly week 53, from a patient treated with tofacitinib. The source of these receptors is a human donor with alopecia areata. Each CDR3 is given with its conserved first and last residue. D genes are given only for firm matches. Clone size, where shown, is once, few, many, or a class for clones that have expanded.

CSAVWGNEQFF TGCAGTGCAGTCTGGGGCAATGAGCAGTTCTTC 11 TRBJ2-1 TRBV20-1 NA NA
CASSTRKGDQPQHF TGTGCCAGCAGTACCCGAAAAGGGGATCAGCCCCAGCATTTT 14 TRBJ1-5 TRBV2 NA NA
CAISGSMMSNQPQHF TGTGCCATCAGTGGCTCCATGATGAGCAATCAGCCCCAGCATTTT 15 TRBJ1-5 TRBV10-3 few NA
CASSLVLAGEETQYF TGCGCCAGCAGCTTGGTCCTAGCGGGGGAGGAGACCCAGTACTTC 15 TRBJ2-5 TRBV5-1 NA TRBD2
CASGPHPGGGPTDTQYF TGTGCTAGTGGTCCCCATCCCGGCGGGGGGCCGACAGATACGCAGTATTTT 17 TRBJ2-3 TRBV12-5 NA TRBD2
CASTGSYNSPLHF TGTGCGTCTACGGGCTCCTATAATTCACCCCTCCACTTT 13 TRBJ1-6 TRBV19 NA NA
CASSTGQGHYEQYF TGTGCCAGCAGCACGGGCCAGGGGCACTACGAGCAGTACTTC 14 TRBJ2-7 TRBV6-5 few NA
CASSLGSGAYTQYF TGTGCCAGCAGCTTAGGGTCCGGGGCCTATACGCAGTATTTT 14 TRBJ2-3 TRBV13 NA NA
CASSETRDTQYF TGTGCCAGCAGTGAAACGCGGGATACGCAGTATTTT 12 TRBJ2-3 TRBV2 few NA
CASSLLGGNTGELFF TGTGCCAGCAGCTTATTGGGGGGTAACACCGGGGAGCTGTTTTTT 15 TRBJ2-2 TRBV7-2 NA NA
CASSHDRGGGYTF TGTGCCAGCAGCCACGACAGGGGGGGTGGCTACACCTTC 13 TRBJ1-2 TRBV13 NA TRBD1
CAISDGPETQYF TGTGCCATCAGTGACGGTCCCGAGACCCAGTACTTC 12 TRBJ2-5 TRBV10-3 NA NA
CASSLNLRGYGYTF TGTGCCAGCAGCTTAAACCTTAGGGGCTATGGCTACACCTTC 14 TRBJ1-2 TRBV7-2 NA NA
CASGGKTAYNEQFF TGTGCTAGTGGCGGCAAGACAGCCTACAATGAGCAGTTCTTC 14 TRBJ2-1 TRBV12-5 NA NA
CASSFGEGGQPQHF TGCGCCAGCAGCTTTGGCGAAGGGGGACAGCCCCAGCATTTT 14 TRBJ1-5 TRBV5-1 NA NA
CSVRAGDEKLFF TGCAGCGTTCGGGCAGGGGATGAAAAACTGTTTTTT 12 TRBJ1-4 TRBV29-1 NA NA
CASWGASGANVLTF TGTGCCAGCTGGGGGGCCTCTGGGGCCAACGTCCTGACTTTC 14 TRBJ2-6 TRBV27 NA NA
CASSSGLAGYTDTQYF TGCGCCAGCAGCTCGGGACTAGCGGGATACACAGATACGCAGTATTTT 16 TRBJ2-3 TRBV5-1 NA TRBD2
CASSLGTGLDEQYF TGCGCCAGCAGCTTGGGGACAGGTTTGGATGAGCAGTACTTC 14 TRBJ2-7 TRBV5-1 once TRBD1
CASSLWDRGLTGELFF TGTGCCAGCAGCTTATGGGACAGGGGGCTCACCGGGGAGCTGTTTTTT 16 TRBJ2-2 TRBV7-8 NA TRBD1
CSVGYPRATMNTEAFF TGCAGCGTTGGGTACCCCAGGGCTACAATGAACACTGAAGCTTTCTTT 16 TRBJ1-1 TRBV29-1 NA NA
CASSLLGQPQHF TGTGCCAGCAGTTTATTGGGGCAGCCCCAGCATTTT 12 TRBJ1-5 TRBV27 NA NA
CASSSVEGTGELFF TGTGCCAGCAGCTCCGTCGAGGGCACCGGGGAGCTGTTTTTT 14 TRBJ2-2 TRBV13 NA NA
CASSPGDRPNTGELFF TGTGCTAGCAGCCCAGGGGACAGGCCGAACACCGGGGAGCTGTTTTTT 16 TRBJ2-2 TRBV7-7 few TRBD1
CASSDGGDYEQYF TGTGCCAGCAGCGACGGGGGTGACTACGAGCAGTACTTC 13 TRBJ2-7 TRBV13 NA NA
CASSYPIGTQYF TGTGCCAGCAGTTACCCAATAGGGACCCAGTACTTC 12 TRBJ2-5 TRBV6-5 NA NA
CASSQEVAGEGDTQYF TGTGCCAGCAGCCAAGAGGTAGCGGGGGAAGGAGATACGCAGTATTTT 16 TRBJ2-3 TRBV4-2 NA TRBD2
CASSSPDRFSYEQYF TGTGCCAGCAGCTCCCCGGACAGGTTTTCCTACGAGCAGTACTTC 15 TRBJ2-7 TRBV7-9 NA TRBD1
CASSLALPAANEQYF TGTGCCAGCAGCTTAGCGCTCCCGGCAGCCAACGAGCAGTACTTC 15 TRBJ2-7 TRBV7-9 few NA
CASSYQGQGLTF TGTGCCAGCAGTTACCAAGGACAGGGGCTGACTTTC 12 TRBJ2-6 TRBV6-5 few TRBD1
CSVTSVSGNTIYF TGCAGCGTGACTTCAGTATCTGGAAACACCATATATTTT 13 TRBJ1-3 TRBV29-1 few NA
CSVGLRTGGARDEQYF TGCAGCGTTGGATTAAGGACAGGGGGTGCCCGGGACGAGCAGTACTTC 16 TRBJ2-7 TRBV29-1 few TRBD1
CASNPPSETQYF TGTGCCAGCAACCCACCTAGCGAGACCCAGTACTTC 12 TRBJ2-5 TRBV27 few NA
CASSLDTDNTEAFF TGTGCCAGCAGCCTGGACACCGATAACACTGAAGCTTTCTTT 14 TRBJ1-1 TRBV11-2 NA NA
CASSLVLSVDTQYF TGTGCCAGCAGCTTAGTTCTCTCCGTAGATACGCAGTATTTT 14 TRBJ2-3 TRBV7-9 few NA